Described below is a single TCR beta chain sequence and its context. The sample comes from a study of T cells after yellow fever vaccination. TCRdb fed the 5' RACE reads into MiXCR, producing one record per CDR3 protein. The top ten hold less than 20% of the sample, which has 250,000 to 350,000 distinct CDR3 sequences, approximately 4% seen once. Germline V lookup: CDR1 LGHNA, CDR2 YSLEER. This CDR3 has 12 amino acids. V gave up 0 bases and J gave up 7 bases, with 3 bases separating them. The chain carries TRBV4-3 and TRBJ2-2; D call uncertain. This receptor was obtained from a man between 18 and 35 years old who received the YFV17D yellow fever vaccine. The source material was PBMCs, sampled 15 days after the yellow fever booster vaccination. Here the CDR3 DNA reads TGCGCCAGCAGCCAAGATCTCGGGGAGCTGTTTTTT. It codes for CASSQDLGELFF.